The sequence of this TCR beta chain was determined in a study of shared clonotypes between healthy human individuals. The table came from immunoSEQ multiplex PCR; TCRdb's copy has only in-frame clones and leaves some out. The sample lists some 2 million clones; less than 95% were seen once. Broader study findings: Represented genetic and exposure-history diversity was restricted by having few donors. Clonotypes not shared had lower generation probabilities than those common to all four donors.

CD45RO-negative, CCR7-positively selected cells formed the naive CD8 fraction, excluding terminally differentiated effector memory CD45RA+ cells. The CDR3 is 17 amino acids. CDR1 and CDR2 from the germline V gene are WNHNN and SYGVQD (reference sequence). Trimming took 2 bases from V and 8 from J, leaving 21 bases between them. Note on this clone: Its antigen remains unidentified.

The receptor's source is a man aged 18-30 years in good health. The material sequenced was naive CD8+ T cells sorted from blood. The chain carries TRBV10-1 and TRBJ1-4; D remains ambiguous. The CDR3 here is CASSEGSRLARTEKLFF. The CDR3 bases are TGCGCCAGCAGTGAGGGTTCCAGATTGGCCAGGACCGAAAAACTGTTTTTT.